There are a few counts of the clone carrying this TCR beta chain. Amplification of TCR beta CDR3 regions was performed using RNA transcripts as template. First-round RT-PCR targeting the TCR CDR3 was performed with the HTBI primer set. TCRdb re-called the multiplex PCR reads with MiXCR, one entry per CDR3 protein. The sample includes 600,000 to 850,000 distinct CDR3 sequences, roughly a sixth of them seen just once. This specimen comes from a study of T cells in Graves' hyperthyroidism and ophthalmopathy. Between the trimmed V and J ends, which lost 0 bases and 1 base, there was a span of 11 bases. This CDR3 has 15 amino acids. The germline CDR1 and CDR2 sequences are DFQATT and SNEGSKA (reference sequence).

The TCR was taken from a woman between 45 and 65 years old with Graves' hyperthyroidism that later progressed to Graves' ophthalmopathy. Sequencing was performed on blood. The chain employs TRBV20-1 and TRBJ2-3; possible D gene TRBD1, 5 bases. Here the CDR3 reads CSARDWGRGTDTQYF. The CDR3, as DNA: TGCAGTGCTAGAGATTGGGGCAGGGGCACAGATACGCAGTATTTT.